Sequencing of this TCR beta chain was carried out in a study of CD8 T cells in ankylosing spondylitis. The ends lost 2 bases at V and 5 bases at J; junction bases unmatched: 6. This CDR3 contains 14 residues. Findings of the study overall: Blood from ankylosing spondylitis patients appeared to carry a characteristic roughly 8-variant TCR beta motif. Significant enrichment of disease-linked clones was reported in matched ankylosing spondylitis synovial fluid.

This clonotype showed up just a few times. As yet, its antigen is unknown. Preparation of TCR beta libraries was done by quantitative 5'-RACE with molecular barcodes. TCRdb itself ran the 5' RACE reads through MiXCR, one entry per CDR3 protein. Of more than 100,000 distinct CDR3 sequences listed, more than 15% are singletons. This sequence joins TRBV12-3 or TRBV12-4 and TRBJ2-7; 7 bases are shared with TRBD1. This TCR was sampled from a male donor with ankylosing spondylitis. The material sequenced was blood, either unsorted or a sorted T cell fraction (not recorded which). The CDR3 DNA sequence: TGTGCCAGCAGTTTATCACAGGGGCCCAACGAGCAGTACTTC. This translates into CASSLSQGPNEQYF.